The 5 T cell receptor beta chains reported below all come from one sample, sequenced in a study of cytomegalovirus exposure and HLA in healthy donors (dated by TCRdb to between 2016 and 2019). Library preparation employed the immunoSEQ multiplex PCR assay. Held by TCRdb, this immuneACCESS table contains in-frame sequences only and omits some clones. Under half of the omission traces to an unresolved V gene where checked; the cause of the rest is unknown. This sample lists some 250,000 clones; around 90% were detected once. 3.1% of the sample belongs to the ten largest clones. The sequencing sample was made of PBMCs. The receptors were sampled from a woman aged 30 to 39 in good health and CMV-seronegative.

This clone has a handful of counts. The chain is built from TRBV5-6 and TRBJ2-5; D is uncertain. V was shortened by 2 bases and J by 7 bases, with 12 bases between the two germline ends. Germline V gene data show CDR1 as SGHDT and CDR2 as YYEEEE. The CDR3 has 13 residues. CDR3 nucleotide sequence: TGTGCCAGCAGCTTCTCGGCATTAGGGACCCAGTACTTC. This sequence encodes CASSFSALGTQYF.

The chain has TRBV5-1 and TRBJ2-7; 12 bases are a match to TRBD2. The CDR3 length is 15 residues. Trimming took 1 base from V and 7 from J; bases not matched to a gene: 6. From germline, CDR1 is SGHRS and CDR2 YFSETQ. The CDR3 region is CASSLLAGGPGEQYF. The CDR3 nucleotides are TGCGCCAGCAGCTTGCTAGCGGGAGGGCCGGGTGAGCAGTACTTC.

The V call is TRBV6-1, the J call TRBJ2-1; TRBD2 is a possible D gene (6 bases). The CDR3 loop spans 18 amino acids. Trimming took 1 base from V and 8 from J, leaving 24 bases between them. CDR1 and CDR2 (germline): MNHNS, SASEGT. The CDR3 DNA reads TGTGCCAGCAGTGAAGGCATATTCCGGGACCCCCGGAGGGATGAGCAGTTCTTC. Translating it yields CASSEGIFRDPRRDEQFF.

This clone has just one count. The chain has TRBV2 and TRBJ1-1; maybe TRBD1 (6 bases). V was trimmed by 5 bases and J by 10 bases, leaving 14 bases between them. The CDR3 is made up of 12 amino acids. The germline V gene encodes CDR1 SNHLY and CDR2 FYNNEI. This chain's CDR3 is CASSTGSGGAFF. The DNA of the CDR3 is TGTGCCAGCAGTACAGGGTCAGGAGGAGCTTTCTTT.

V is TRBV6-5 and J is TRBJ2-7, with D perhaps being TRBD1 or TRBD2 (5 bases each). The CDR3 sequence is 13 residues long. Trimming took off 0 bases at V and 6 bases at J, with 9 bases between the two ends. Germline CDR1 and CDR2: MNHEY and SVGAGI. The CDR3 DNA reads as TGTGCCAGCAGTTACTCGAATGGGGGCGAGCAGTACTTC. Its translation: CASSYSNGGEQYF.